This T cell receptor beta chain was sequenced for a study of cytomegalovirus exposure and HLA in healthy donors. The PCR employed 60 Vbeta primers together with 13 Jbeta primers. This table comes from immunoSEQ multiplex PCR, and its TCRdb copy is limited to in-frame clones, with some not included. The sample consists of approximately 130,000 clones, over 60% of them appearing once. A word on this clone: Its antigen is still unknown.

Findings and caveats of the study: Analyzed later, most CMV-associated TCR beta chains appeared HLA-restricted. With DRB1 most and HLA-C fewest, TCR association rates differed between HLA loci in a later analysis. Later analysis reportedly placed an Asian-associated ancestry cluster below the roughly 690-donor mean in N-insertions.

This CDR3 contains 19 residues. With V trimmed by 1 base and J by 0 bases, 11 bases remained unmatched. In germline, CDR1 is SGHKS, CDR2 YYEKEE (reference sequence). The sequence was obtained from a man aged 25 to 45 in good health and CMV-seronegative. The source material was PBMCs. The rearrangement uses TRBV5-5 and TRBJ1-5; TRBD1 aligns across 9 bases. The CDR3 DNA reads TGTGCCAGCAGCTTGCGTGGGACAGGGCTGATTCATAGCAATCAGCCCCAGCATTTT. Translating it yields CASSLRGTGLIHSNQPQHF.